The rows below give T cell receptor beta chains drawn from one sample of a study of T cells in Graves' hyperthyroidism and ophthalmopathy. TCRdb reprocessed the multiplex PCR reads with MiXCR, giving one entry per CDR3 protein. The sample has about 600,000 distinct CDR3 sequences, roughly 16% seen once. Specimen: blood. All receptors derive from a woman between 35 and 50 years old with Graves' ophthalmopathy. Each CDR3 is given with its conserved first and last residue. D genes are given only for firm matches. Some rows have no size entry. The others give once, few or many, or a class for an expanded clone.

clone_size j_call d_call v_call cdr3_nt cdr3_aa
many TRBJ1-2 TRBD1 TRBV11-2 TGTGCCAGCAGCTTAGCCGGCGCACAGGGGGACTTCGCCTTC CASSLAGAQGDFAF
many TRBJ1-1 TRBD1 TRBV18 TGTGCCAGCTCACCTCAGGACAGGGGCAGCACTGAAGCTTTCTTT CASSPQDRGSTEAFF
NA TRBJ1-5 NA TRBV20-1 TGCAGTGCTAGAGCGGGGGCTGTCCGGCCCCAGCATTTT CSARAGAVRPQHF
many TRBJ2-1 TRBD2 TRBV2 TGTGCCAGCAGTGCGGGACTAGCGGGAGACGGTGAGCAGTTCTTC CASSAGLAGDGEQFF
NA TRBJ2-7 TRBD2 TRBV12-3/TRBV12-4 TGTGCCAGCAGTTTTCTAGCGGGAGGGCTCGAGCAGTACTTC CASSFLAGGLEQYF
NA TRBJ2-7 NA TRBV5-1 TGCGCCAGCAGCTCAACAGGGCTTTTGCACGAGCAGTACTTC CASSSTGLLHEQYF
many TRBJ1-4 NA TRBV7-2 TGTGCCAGCAGCTTATCACAATCAACTAATGAAAAACTGTTTTTT CASSLSQSTNEKLFF
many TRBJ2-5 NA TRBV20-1 TGCAGTGCTAGAGATGGGGATAGGCGAGAGACCCAGTACTTC CSARDGDRRETQYF
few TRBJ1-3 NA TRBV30 TGTGCCTGGGGCAGTCGGGGCTCTGGAAACACCATATATTTT CAWGSRGSGNTIYF
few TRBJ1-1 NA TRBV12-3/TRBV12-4 TGTGCCAGCAGTTTAAACAGTTTGAACACTGAAGCTTTCTTT CASSLNSLNTEAFF
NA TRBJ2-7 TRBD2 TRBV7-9 TGTGCCAGCAGCTTAGCGCTGGGACTAGCGGGAGACGAGCAGTACTTC CASSLALGLAGDEQYF
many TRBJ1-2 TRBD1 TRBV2 TGTGCCAGCAGTGATGGAGGGGGCGTTCGTGGCTACACCTTC CASSDGGGVRGYTF
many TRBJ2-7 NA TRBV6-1 TGTGCCAGCAAGTCCGAAATCGGGGGCTACGAGCAGTACTTC CASKSEIGGYEQYF
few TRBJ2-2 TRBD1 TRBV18 TGTGCCAGCTCTCCGACAGGGAGACTGAACACCGGGGAGCTGTTTTTT CASSPTGRLNTGELFF
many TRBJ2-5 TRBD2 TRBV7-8 TGTGCCAGCAGTCAGCCCCAAGGTCTAGCGGGCCAAGAGACCCAGTACTTC CASSQPQGLAGQETQYF
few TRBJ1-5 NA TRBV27 TGTGCCAGCAGGGGGCTGGGTAGCAATCAGCCCCAGCATTTT CASRGLGSNQPQHF
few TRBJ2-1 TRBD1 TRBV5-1 TGCGCCAGCAGACCCGACCCGGGACAGGGGATTTATAATGAGCAGTTCTTC CASRPDPGQGIYNEQFF
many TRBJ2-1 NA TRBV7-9 TGTGCCAGCACCATGGAGGTGTCCTTGAGCCGTGAGCAGTTCTTC CASTMEVSLSREQFF
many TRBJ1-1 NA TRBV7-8 TGTGCCAGCAGCCCGCAGGGGAAGATCACTGAAGCTTTCTTT CASSPQGKITEAFF
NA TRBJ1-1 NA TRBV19 TGTGCCAGTAGTCCCACCCCCGGGCCCATAGTGGCTTTCTTT CASSPTPGPIVAFF
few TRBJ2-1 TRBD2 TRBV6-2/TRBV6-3 TGTGCCAGCAGTTACACGGGACTAGCGGATTACAATGAGCAGTTCTTC CASSYTGLADYNEQFF
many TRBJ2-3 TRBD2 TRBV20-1 TGCAGTGCCCCTAGCGGGGGTACTAGCACAGATACGCAGTATTTT CSAPSGGTSTDTQYF
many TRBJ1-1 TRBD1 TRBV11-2 TGTGCCAGCAGCTTAGATTGGGGGACAGGGCCGAACACTGAAGCTTTCTTT CASSLDWGTGPNTEAFF
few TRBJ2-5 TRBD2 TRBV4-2 TGTGCCAGCAGCCCTAAGGGACTAGCGGGAGAAGAGACCCAGTACTTC CASSPKGLAGEETQYF
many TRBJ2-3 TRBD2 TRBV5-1 TGCGCCAGCAGCCTTAGCGGGGCTGGCCCAGATACGCAGTATTTT CASSLSGAGPDTQYF
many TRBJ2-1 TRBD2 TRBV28 TGTGCCAGCAGGGGGACTAGCGCACGATACAATGAGCAGTTCTTC CASRGTSARYNEQFF
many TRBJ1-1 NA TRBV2 TGTGCCAGCACGGGGACAAGGGGAGTGACTGAAGCTTTCTTT CASTGTRGVTEAFF
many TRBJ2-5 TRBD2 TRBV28 TGTGCCAGCAGTCCGGGAGGCGTCTCGGAAGAGACCCAGTACTTC CASSPGGVSEETQYF
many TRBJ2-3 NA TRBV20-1 TGCAGTGCTAGAGAGGACTCGAGTGCAGATACGCAGTATTTT CSAREDSSADTQYF
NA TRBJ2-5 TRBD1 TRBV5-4 TGTGCCAGCAGCTTGGTTCAGGCCAGGGGGGAGACCCAGTACTTC CASSLVQARGETQYF
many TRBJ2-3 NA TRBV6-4 TGTGCCAGCAGTGTGGGCAGGGACACAGATACGCAGTATTTT CASSVGRDTDTQYF
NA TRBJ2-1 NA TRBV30 TGTGCCTGGAGTTTGGAAGGACCTGAATTCTTC CAWSLEGPEFF
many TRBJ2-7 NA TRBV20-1 TGCAGTGCTAGAGGTTCACAGGTCTACGAGCAGTACTTC CSARGSQVYEQYF
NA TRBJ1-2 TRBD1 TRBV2 TGTGCCAGCAGATCCTCCGGGACAGGAGTTAACTATGGCTACACCTTC CASRSSGTGVNYGYTF
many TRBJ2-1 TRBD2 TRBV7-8 TGTGCCAGCAGCTTAACCGGGACTAGGAACAATGAGCAGTTCTTC CASSLTGTRNNEQFF
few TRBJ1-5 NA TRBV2 TGTGCCAGCAGTGATCAAGCCGGTCAGCCCCAGCATTTT CASSDQAGQPQHF
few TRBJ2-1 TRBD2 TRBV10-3 TGTGCCATCAGTGGGGGACTAGCGGGTCCCTTCTCCTACAATGAGCAGTTCTTC CAISGGLAGPFSYNEQFF
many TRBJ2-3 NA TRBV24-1 TGTGCCACCAGTGATGGCGCAGATACGCAGTATTTT CATSDGADTQYF
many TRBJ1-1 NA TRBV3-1 TGTGCCAGCAGACTAGGGCCTTCGAACACTGAAGCTTTCTTT CASRLGPSNTEAFF
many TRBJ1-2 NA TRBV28 TGTGCCACCGTCACCGGGTCCCTGGGAGGCTACACCTTC CATVTGSLGGYTF
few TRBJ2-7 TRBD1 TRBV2 TGTGCCAGCACGGCAGGGGGCTACGAGCAGTACTTC CASTAGGYEQYF
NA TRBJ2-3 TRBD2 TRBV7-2 TGTGCCAGCAGCCCACCTGGGACTAGCGGGGGAACAGATACGCAGTATTTT CASSPPGTSGGTDTQYF
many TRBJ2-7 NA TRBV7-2 TGTGCCAGCAGCTTATCCGCTCCCGTCGGCGAGCAGTACTTC CASSLSAPVGEQYF
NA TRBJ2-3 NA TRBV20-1 TGCAGTGCTAGAACGACGGATTTCACAGATACGCAGTATTTT CSARTTDFTDTQYF
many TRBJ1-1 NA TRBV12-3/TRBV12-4 TGTGCCAGCAGTTTAGCGCTGGGGGGGCTGAACACTGAAGCTTTCTTT CASSLALGGLNTEAFF
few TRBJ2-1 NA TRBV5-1 TGCGCCAGCAGCTTATACGGGGCGAATGAGCAGTTCTTC CASSLYGANEQFF
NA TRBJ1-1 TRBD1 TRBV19 TGTGCCAGTAGTATACCAGGGGGCCAGAACACTGAAGCTTTCTTT CASSIPGGQNTEAFF
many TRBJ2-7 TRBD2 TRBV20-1 TGCAGTGCCCCCGTTGCGCGCGGGAGGGGATACGAGCAGTACTTC CSAPVARGRGYEQYF
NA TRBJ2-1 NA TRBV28 TGTGCCAGCATCACAGGAGGGCCGTACAATGAGCAGTTCTTC CASITGGPYNEQFF
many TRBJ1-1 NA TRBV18 TGTGCCAGCTCACCAGGGGGGGTAACTGAAGCTTTCTTT CASSPGGVTEAFF
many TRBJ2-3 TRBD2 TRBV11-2 TGTGCCAGCAGCTCCCCGAGCGGGAGGAAAATAGCAGATACGCAGTATTTT CASSSPSGRKIADTQYF
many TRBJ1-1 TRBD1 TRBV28 TGTGCCAGCAGCACCGAGACAGGGACTCTTACTGAAGCTTTCTTT CASSTETGTLTEAFF
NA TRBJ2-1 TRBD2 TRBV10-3 TGTGCCATCAGTGAGTCACTAGCGGGATCCTACAATGAGCAGTTCTTC CAISESLAGSYNEQFF
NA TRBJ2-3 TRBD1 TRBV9 TGTGCCAGCAGCCAAGGTTTCGGGCAGGACAGGCCTAGCACAGATACGCGGTATTTT CASSQGFGQDRPSTDTRYF
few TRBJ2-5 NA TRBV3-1 TGTGCCAGCAGCCAAGATGGGTCGGAGACCCAGTACTTC CASSQDGSETQYF
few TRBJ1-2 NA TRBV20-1 TGCAGTGCTGGGGACCTAAGCTATGGCTACACCTTC CSAGDLSYGYTF
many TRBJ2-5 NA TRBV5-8 TGTGCCAGCAGTCCCCCGGGGCAGACGATCCAAGAGACCCAGTACTTC CASSPPGQTIQETQYF
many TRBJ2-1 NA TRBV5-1 TGCGCCAGCAGCTTGGCTTTTGTAGGGGGCTACAATGAGCAGTTCTTC CASSLAFVGGYNEQFF
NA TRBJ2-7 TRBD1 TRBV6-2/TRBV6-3 TGTGCCAGCAGTTACGGACAGGGCCACGAGCAGTACTTC CASSYGQGHEQYF